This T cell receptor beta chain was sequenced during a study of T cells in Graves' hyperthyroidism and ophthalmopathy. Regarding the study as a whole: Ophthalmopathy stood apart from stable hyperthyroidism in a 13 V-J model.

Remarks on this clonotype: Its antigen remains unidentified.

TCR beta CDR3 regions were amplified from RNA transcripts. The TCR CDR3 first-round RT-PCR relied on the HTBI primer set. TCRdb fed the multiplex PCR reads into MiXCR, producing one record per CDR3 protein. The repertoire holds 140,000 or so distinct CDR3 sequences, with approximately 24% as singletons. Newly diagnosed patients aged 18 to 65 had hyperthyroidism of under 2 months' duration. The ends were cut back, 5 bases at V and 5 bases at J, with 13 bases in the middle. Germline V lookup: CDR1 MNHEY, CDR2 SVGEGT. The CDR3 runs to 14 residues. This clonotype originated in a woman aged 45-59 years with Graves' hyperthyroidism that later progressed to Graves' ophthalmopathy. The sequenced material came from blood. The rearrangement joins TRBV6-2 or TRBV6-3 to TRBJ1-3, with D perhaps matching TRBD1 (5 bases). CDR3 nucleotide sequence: TGTGCCAGCAGTGGTTCAAGGGGAAGAAACACCATATATTTT. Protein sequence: CASSGSRGRNTIYF.